The rows below give T cell receptor beta chains drawn from one sample of a study of T cell repertoires in cytomegalovirus infection. One entry per CDR3 protein, called by TCRdb with MiXCR from the reads. The data show roughly 150,000 distinct CDR3 sequences, with about a fifth seen just once and 25% held by the top ten. No cognate antigen is known for these TCRs. Specimen: CD8+ T cells from cultured PBMCs, collected from culture after CMV antigen stimulation. Receptors originate from a human donor in good health (CMV status not recorded). Some clones in this sample may be carry-over from other donors' samples. CDR3s include the opening cysteine and the closing phenylalanine or tryptophan. A D gene is named only where the DNA matches it firmly. Size tells how often a clone was seen (once, few, many) or the class of an expanded clone, and some rows leave it out.

CDR3aa: CASSTLGEAFF
CDR3nt: TGTGCCAGCAGCACTCTTGGTGAAGCTTTCTTT
abundance: .
v_gene: TRBV5-6
len: 11
j_gene: TRBJ1-1
d_gene: .

CDR3aa: CASSFALQGEGDEQFF
CDR3nt: TGTGCCAGCAGTTTCGCTTTACAGGGGGAAGGGGATGAGCAGTTCTTC
abundance: .
v_gene: TRBV12-3/TRBV12-4
len: 16
j_gene: TRBJ2-1
d_gene: TRBD1

CDR3aa: CASSPNSETQYF
CDR3nt: TGTGCCAGCAGCCCAAACAGTGAGACCCAGTACTTC
abundance: .
v_gene: TRBV27
len: 12
j_gene: TRBJ2-5
d_gene: .

CDR3aa: CANSDRYSYEQYF
CDR3nt: TGTGCCAATTCCGACAGGTACTCCTACGAGCAGTACTTC
abundance: .
v_gene: TRBV2
len: 13
j_gene: TRBJ2-7
d_gene: .

CDR3aa: CATPRGVLRDEQYF
CDR3nt: TGTGCCACCCCTCGAGGGGTCCTAAGGGACGAGCAGTACTTC
abundance: .
v_gene: TRBV6-1
len: 14
j_gene: TRBJ2-7
d_gene: .

CDR3aa: CASSEGSGTPSDYGYTF
CDR3nt: TGTGCCAGCAGCGAGGGCTCCGGGACCCCCTCGGACTATGGCTACACCTTC
abundance: .
v_gene: TRBV9
len: 17
j_gene: TRBJ1-2
d_gene: .

CDR3aa: CASSLSPGLYGYTF
CDR3nt: TGTGCCAGCAGTTTATCGCCAGGGCTCTATGGCTACACCTTC
abundance: .
v_gene: TRBV27
len: 14
j_gene: TRBJ1-2
d_gene: .

CDR3aa: CASSSNDFASEETQYF
CDR3nt: TGTGCCAGCAGCTCTAACGATTTCGCTAGCGAGGAGACCCAGTACTTC
abundance: many
v_gene: TRBV7-9
len: 16
j_gene: TRBJ2-5
d_gene: .

CDR3aa: CASSFGHPGANVLTF
CDR3nt: TGTGCCAGCAGTTTTGGACATCCCGGGGCCAACGTCCTGACTTTC
abundance: .
v_gene: TRBV12-3/TRBV12-4
len: 15
j_gene: TRBJ2-6
d_gene: .

CDR3aa: CASSLVRSAETQYF
CDR3nt: TGTGCCAGCAGCTTAGTCCGCTCGGCGGAGACCCAGTACTTC
abundance: .
v_gene: TRBV7-9
len: 14
j_gene: TRBJ2-5
d_gene: .

CDR3aa: CASSPRTPHSGANVLTF
CDR3nt: TGTGCCAGCAGCCCGCGGACACCACACTCTGGGGCCAACGTCCTGACTTTC
abundance: .
v_gene: TRBV7-9
len: 17
j_gene: TRBJ2-6
d_gene: .

CDR3aa: CASSEGLEQFF
CDR3nt: TGTGCCAGCAGTGAAGGTCTCGAGCAGTTCTTC
abundance: .
v_gene: TRBV6-1
len: 11
j_gene: TRBJ2-1
d_gene: .